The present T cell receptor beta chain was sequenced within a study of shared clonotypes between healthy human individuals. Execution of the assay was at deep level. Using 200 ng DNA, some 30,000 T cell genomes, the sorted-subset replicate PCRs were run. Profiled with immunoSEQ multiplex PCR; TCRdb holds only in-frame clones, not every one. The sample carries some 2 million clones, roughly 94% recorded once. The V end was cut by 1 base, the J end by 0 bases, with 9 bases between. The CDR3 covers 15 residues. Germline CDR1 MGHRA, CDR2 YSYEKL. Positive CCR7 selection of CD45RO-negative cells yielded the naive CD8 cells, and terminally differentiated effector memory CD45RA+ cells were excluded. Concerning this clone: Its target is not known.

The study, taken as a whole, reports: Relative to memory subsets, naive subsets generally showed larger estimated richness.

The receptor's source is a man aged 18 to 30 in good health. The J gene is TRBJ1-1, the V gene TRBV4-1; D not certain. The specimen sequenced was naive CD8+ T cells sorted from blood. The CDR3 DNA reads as TGCGCCAGCAGCCAAGTTACTTTGTTGAACACTGAAGCTTTCTTT. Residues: CASSQVTLLNTEAFF.